The 2 T cell receptor beta chains given below trace back to one sample, sequenced in a study of shared clonotypes between healthy human individuals. CD45RO-negative, CCR7-positively selected cells formed the naive CD8 fraction, excluding terminally differentiated effector memory CD45RA+ cells. Sequencing used immunoSEQ multiplex PCR; TCRdb keeps in-frame clones, though not all of them. This sample has about 680,000 clones; about 90% occur once, and the top ten carry more than 20%. Sequenced sample: naive CD8+ T cells sorted from blood. Receptor source: a man aged 30 to 45 in good health.

The rearrangement uses TRBV9 and TRBJ2-7; tentatively, D is TRBD2 (5 bases). Trimming shortened V by 4 bases and J by 7 bases, and 15 bases separated the two germline ends. The CDR3 extends over 13 amino acids. CDR1 SGDLS and CDR2 YYNGEE come from the germline V gene. The DNA of the CDR3 is TGTGCCAGCAGCCGCGGACTCACGGAGGAGCAGTACTTC. Translation: CASSRGLTEEQYF.

J is TRBJ2-7 and V is TRBV28, with TRBD1 identical over 9 bases. Per the germline V gene, CDR1 is MDHEN and CDR2 is SYDVKM. The CDR3 length is 14 residues. After removal of 3 bases from V and 2 bases from J, the junction contained 2 bases not matched to a gene. CDR3 amino acids: CASSFRTGAYEQYF. The DNA of the CDR3 is TGTGCCAGCAGTTTCCGGACAGGGGCCTACGAGCAGTACTTC.